This is a list of T cell receptor beta chains from one sample in a study of shared clonotypes between healthy human individuals. Profiled with immunoSEQ multiplex PCR; TCRdb holds only in-frame clones, not every one. The table has under 1,100,000 clones, 65% to 80% seen once. Sequenced input: memory CD4+ T cells sorted from blood. These receptors all come from a man younger than 30 in good health. Each CDR3 is given with its conserved first and last residue. The D gene is left open where the match is weak. Clone size, where shown, is once, few, many, or a class for clones that have expanded.

D gene: NA
clone size: NA
J gene: TRBJ2-2
V gene: TRBV21-1
CDR3 protein: CASSWTGGTGELFF
CDR3 DNA: TGTGCCAGCAGCTGGACAGGGGGAACCGGGGAGCTGTTTTTT

D gene: NA
clone size: NA
J gene: TRBJ1-2
V gene: TRBV18
CDR3 protein: CASSPSQSGGYGYTF
CDR3 DNA: TGTGCCAGCTCACCGTCGCAATCTGGAGGCTATGGCTACACCTTC

D gene: NA
clone size: NA
J gene: TRBJ1-5
V gene: TRBV19
CDR3 protein: CASSSASVLNQPQHF
CDR3 DNA: TGTGCCAGTAGTTCCGCCTCGGTCCTAAATCAGCCCCAGCATTTT

D gene: TRBD1
clone size: NA
J gene: TRBJ1-3
V gene: TRBV5-1
CDR3 protein: CASLGTGGSISGNTIYF
CDR3 DNA: TGCGCCAGCCTAGGGACAGGGGGATCAATCTCTGGAAACACCATATATTTT

D gene: NA
clone size: NA
J gene: TRBJ1-2
V gene: TRBV28
CDR3 protein: CASSLVGRGQTFNYGYTF
CDR3 DNA: TGTGCCAGCAGTTTAGTGGGCCGTGGTCAGACATTTAACTATGGCTACACCTTC

D gene: TRBD2
clone size: once
J gene: TRBJ2-7
V gene: TRBV4-1
CDR3 protein: CASSQGPRVAGDTREQYF
CDR3 DNA: TGCGCCAGCAGCCAAGGTCCCAGGGTAGCGGGAGACACCCGGGAGCAGTACTTC

D gene: TRBD1
clone size: few
J gene: TRBJ1-6
V gene: TRBV10-1
CDR3 protein: CASSDGQGFSPLHF
CDR3 DNA: TGCGCCAGCAGTGACGGACAGGGATTTTCACCCCTCCACTTT

D gene: NA
clone size: NA
J gene: TRBJ1-5
V gene: TRBV10-3
CDR3 protein: CAISESLVQPQHF
CDR3 DNA: TGTGCCATCAGTGAATCGCTGGTGCAGCCCCAGCATTTT

D gene: TRBD2
clone size: NA
J gene: TRBJ2-3
V gene: TRBV30
CDR3 protein: CAWSVSGGVYTDTQYF
CDR3 DNA: TGTGCCTGGAGTGTAAGCGGGGGGGTATACACAGATACGCAGTATTTT

D gene: NA
clone size: NA
J gene: TRBJ1-5
V gene: TRBV4-1
CDR3 protein: CASSQDLSQPQHF
CDR3 DNA: TGCGCCAGCAGCCAAGATCTCTCTCAGCCCCAGCATTTT

D gene: NA
clone size: NA
J gene: TRBJ2-5
V gene: TRBV7-9
CDR3 protein: CASSLMGGQETQYF
CDR3 DNA: TGTGCCAGCAGCTTAATGGGGGGCCAAGAGACCCAGTACTTC

D gene: TRBD2
clone size: many
J gene: TRBJ2-7
V gene: TRBV25-1
CDR3 protein: CASSDPRLADFYEQYF
CDR3 DNA: TGTGCCAGCAGTGACCCTAGACTAGCGGACTTCTACGAGCAGTACTTC

D gene: NA
clone size: once
J gene: TRBJ2-1
V gene: TRBV30
CDR3 protein: CAWSRQETEQFF
CDR3 DNA: TGTGCCTGGAGTAGGCAGGAGACTGAGCAGTTCTTC

D gene: TRBD1
clone size: NA
J gene: TRBJ1-6
V gene: TRBV27
CDR3 protein: CAILRQGSNSPLHF
CDR3 DNA: TGTGCCATCCTAAGACAGGGATCTAATTCACCCCTCCACTTT

D gene: NA
clone size: NA
J gene: TRBJ1-4
V gene: TRBV30
CDR3 protein: CAWSVWGASEKLFF
CDR3 DNA: TGTGCCTGGAGTGTATGGGGGGCGAGCGAAAAACTGTTTTTT

D gene: NA
clone size: NA
J gene: TRBJ2-5
V gene: TRBV20-1
CDR3 protein: CGTTVGETQYF
CDR3 DNA: TGCGGAACGACTGTCGGGGAGACCCAGTACTTC

D gene: NA
clone size: NA
J gene: TRBJ2-3
V gene: TRBV5-1
CDR3 protein: CASSSTDHTDTQYF
CDR3 DNA: TGCGCCAGCAGCTCAACGGACCACACAGATACGCAGTATTTT

D gene: NA
clone size: NA
J gene: TRBJ2-7
V gene: TRBV4-3
CDR3 protein: CASSHQYQIGTYEQYF
CDR3 DNA: TGCGCCAGCAGCCACCAGTATCAAATCGGCACCTACGAGCAGTACTTC

D gene: NA
clone size: NA
J gene: TRBJ2-5
V gene: TRBV4-2
CDR3 protein: CASSQPTEETQYF
CDR3 DNA: TGTGCCAGCAGCCAACCCACCGAGGAGACCCAGTACTTC

D gene: TRBD1
clone size: NA
J gene: TRBJ1-1
V gene: TRBV9
CDR3 protein: CASSERTGPDTEAFF
CDR3 DNA: TGTGCCAGCAGCGAAAGGACAGGGCCCGACACTGAAGCTTTCTTT

D gene: NA
clone size: NA
J gene: TRBJ1-6
V gene: TRBV2
CDR3 protein: CASNQQSSYNSPLHF
CDR3 DNA: TGTGCCAGCAATCAACAGAGCTCCTATAATTCACCCCTCCACTTT

D gene: TRBD1
clone size: NA
J gene: TRBJ2-1
V gene: TRBV7-3
CDR3 protein: CASSFMTGYEQFF
CDR3 DNA: TGTGCCAGCAGCTTTATGACAGGGTATGAGCAGTTCTTC

D gene: TRBD2
clone size: NA
J gene: TRBJ2-3
V gene: TRBV5-1
CDR3 protein: CASSPPTAGGTDTQYF
CDR3 DNA: TGCGCCAGCAGCCCTCCCACAGCGGGAGGGACAGATACGCAGTATTTT

D gene: NA
clone size: many
J gene: TRBJ2-7
V gene: TRBV2
CDR3 protein: CASSEARGRADEQYF
CDR3 DNA: TGTGCCAGCAGTGAAGCGCGCGGCAGGGCAGACGAGCAGTACTTC

D gene: TRBD1
clone size: NA
J gene: TRBJ1-2
V gene: TRBV9
CDR3 protein: CASSVQGEGYGYTF
CDR3 DNA: TGTGCCAGCAGCGTACAGGGGGAGGGCTATGGCTACACCTTC

D gene: NA
clone size: NA
J gene: TRBJ2-2
V gene: TRBV9
CDR3 protein: CASRRLGSGELFF
CDR3 DNA: TGTGCCAGCAGGCGCCTCGGGTCCGGGGAGCTGTTTTTT